The 18 T cell receptor beta chains below were found in one sample sequenced in a study of blood T cells in healthy people across ages. Alongside a J-beta primer mix, a sample-barcoded 5' primer served in a second PCR lasting about 7 to 11 cycles. MiXCR was run by TCRdb on the 5' RACE reads, yielding one entry per CDR3 protein. The repertoire includes around 690,000 distinct CDR3 sequences, approximately 50% of them detected once, and over 30% sits in the top ten. Sequencing was carried out using blood. The receptors stem from a man between 60 and 75 years old in good health.

The table lists this clonotype with a few counts. The V and J genes are TRBV10-3 and TRBJ2-1; the D is unclear. This CDR3 is built from 14 residues. Trimming stripped 3 bases from V and 8 bases from J, with 14 bases between. CDR1 and CDR2 (germline): ENHRY, SYGVKD. CDR3 coding DNA: TGTGCCATCAGTGATCTCCCGCAAAGGGATGAGCAGTTCTTC. This translates into CAISDLPQRDEQFF.

In its sample, this clonotype was seen a few times. The V call is TRBV10-3, the J call TRBJ2-5; no clear D. V lost 3 bases to trimming and J lost 5 bases, with 10 bases between them. Germline V gives CDR1 ENHRY, CDR2 SYGVKD. The CDR3 contains 13 residues. The DNA for the CDR3 is TGTGCCATCAGTGATGGGGTCCGTGAGACCCAGTACTTC. Its protein is CAISDGVRETQYF.

The DNA of the CDR3 is TGTGCCAGCAGCGTAGAAGTTGTCGCGGGTAATCAGCCCCAGCATTTT. The encoded protein is CASSVEVVAGNQPQHF. The chain combines TRBV9 with TRBJ1-5; unclear D gene. V shed 0 bases and J shed 4 bases, with 14 bases lying between them. Germline values: CDR1 SGDLS, CDR2 YYNGEE. The CDR3 is made up of 16 amino acids.

This chain uses TRBV29-1 with TRBJ2-5, with a weak D call TRBD1 (5 bases). The CDR3 runs to 12 residues. Germline-derived CDR1 and CDR2 are SQVTM and ANQGSEA. Trimming stripped 8 bases from V and 5 bases from J, with 15 bases between. The CDR3, as DNA: TGCAGCATTAGGCAGGGTTGGGAGACCCAGTACTTC. Translation: CSIRQGWETQYF.

The chain couples TRBV12-3 or TRBV12-4 to TRBJ2-3; 8 bases are a match to TRBD2. The CDR3 spans 15 residues. The trim removed 6 bases at V and 4 bases at J, leaving 9 bases unmatched. In DNA form, the CDR3 reads TGTGCCAGCAGGCCTCGGACTAGCTTGGCAGATACGCAGTATTTT. It encodes CASRPRTSLADTQYF.

This clonotype was counted once. CDR3 amino acids: CASSERGTREETQYF. As DNA, the CDR3 is TGTGCCAGCAGTGAAAGGGGGACTAGAGAAGAGACCCAGTACTTC. This rearrangement joins TRBV6-1 to TRBJ2-5; TRBD2 aligns across 8 bases. Germline trimming cut 2 bases from V and 3 bases from J; bases unmatched to any gene: 5. CDR1 and CDR2 from the germline V gene are MNHNS and SASEGT. This CDR3 comprises 15 residues.

This clonotype came up a few times. J is TRBJ2-5 and V is TRBV20-1; TRBD1 matches at 12 bases. V lost 5 bases to trimming and J lost 11 bases; unmatched junction nucleotides: 15. The V gene's germline CDR1 is DFQATT and CDR2 SNEGSKA (reference sequence). The CDR3 is made up of 15 amino acids. The CDR3 region is CSASDPGQGAWEQYF. The CDR3 region has the DNA TGCAGTGCTTCGGATCCGGGACAGGGGGCTTGGGAGCAGTACTTC.

The chain has TRBV7-7 and TRBJ2-5, with D uncertain. V lost 3 bases, J lost 4 bases, and 9 bases lay in between. The CDR3 consists of 13 residues. The germline V gene encodes CDR1 SSHAT and CDR2 FNYEAQ (reference sequence). The CDR3 is CASSLRPGETQYF. The CDR3 nucleotides read TGTGCCAGCAGCTTGCGGCCGGGAGAGACCCAGTACTTC.

V gene TRBV14 combines with J gene TRBJ1-6, with 7 nucleotides matching TRBD1. Germline assignment: CDR1 SGHDN and CDR2 FVKESK. The V segment lost 4 bases and the J segment 4 bases; nucleotides outside the gene matches: 4. The CDR3 consists of 15 residues. CDR3 in DNA: TGTGCCAGCAGCCCGGGACAGAATTATAATTCACCCCTCCACTTT. As protein: CASSPGQNYNSPLHF.

V usage is TRBV20-1 and J usage is TRBJ2-7; D possibly corresponds to TRBD2 (6 bases). The V end lost 5 bases, the J end lost 2 bases, and 16 bases lay between the germline ends. The CDR3 sequence is 14 residues long. Germline loops: CDR1 DFQATT, CDR2 SNEGSKA (reference sequence). The CDR3 loop reads CSAAEGGLTYEQYF. In DNA, the CDR3 is TGCAGTGCTGCTGAAGGCGGACTAACCTACGAGCAGTACTTC.

The J gene is TRBJ2-3, the V gene TRBV14, with 7 bases aligning to TRBD2. CDR1 is SGHDN, CDR2 FVKESK, per germline. V trimming: 1 base; J trimming: 6 bases; junction bases outside the gene matches: 10. CDR3 size: 16 residues. CDR3 sequence reads: CASSQGTSLVSDTQYF. The DNA for the CDR3 is TGTGCCAGCAGCCAAGGGACTAGTCTTGTCTCTGATACGCAGTATTTT.

The genes are TRBV20-1 and TRBJ2-5; tentatively, D is TRBD2 (6 bases). The CDR3 runs to 13 residues. Trimming stripped 6 bases from V and 5 bases from J, with 16 bases between. Germline lookup yields CDR1 DFQATT and CDR2 SNEGSKA (reference sequence). Written as DNA, the CDR3 is TGCAGTGCCAGCGACGGCGGGGAGGAGACCCAGTACTTC. Its protein product is CSASDGGEETQYF.

V usage is TRBV7-9 and J usage is TRBJ1-6; 8 bases fit TRBD1. The germline V gene encodes CDR1 SEHNR and CDR2 FQNEAQ (reference sequence). V lost 7 bases to trimming and J lost 6 bases; unmatched junction nucleotides: 11. The CDR3 extends over 16 amino acids. The CDR3 loop reads CASNNLAGGSNSPLHF. The CDR3 DNA follows: TGTGCCAGCAACAACCTGGCAGGGGGCTCTAATTCACCCCTCCACTTT. The full variable domain, with the rest looked up from reference TRBV7-9 and TRBJ1-6, is DTGVSQNPRHKITKRGQNVTFRCDPISEHNRLYWYRQTLGQGPEFLTYFQNEAQLEKSRLLSDRFSAERPKGSFSTLEIQRTEQGDSAMYLCASNNLAGGSNSPLHFGNGTRLTVT.

This clonotype has more than one count but fewer than ten. The V gene is TRBV20-1, the J gene TRBJ2-1; D is unresolved. The V end lost 7 bases, the J end lost 6 bases, and 10 bases lay between the germline ends. Looked up from germline, CDR1 is DFQATT and CDR2 is SNEGSKA (reference sequence). CDR3 size: 11 residues. Written as DNA, the CDR3 is TGCAGTGACGTTTGGGCCAATGAGCAGTTCTTC. It translates to CSDVWANEQFF.

J is TRBJ2-5 and V is TRBV7-2, with D unclear. The CDR3 sequence is 13 residues long. Germline CDR1 is SGHTA and CDR2 is FQGNSA. Trimming shortened V by 5 bases and J by 6 bases, and 13 bases separated the two germline ends. The CDR3 DNA sequence: TGTGCCAGCAGCCCGAGTTCAATGCAGACCCAGTACTTC. As protein: CASSPSSMQTQYF.

The V and J genes are TRBV7-2 and TRBJ2-1; 11 nucleotides agree with TRBD1. The length of the CDR3 is 16 residues. Germline assignment: CDR1 SGHTA and CDR2 FQGNSA. The ends lost 1 base at V and 5 bases at J; junction bases unmatched: 4. The CDR3 DNA reads as TGTGCCAGCAGCTTAGATGGGACAGGGGGGAACAATGAGCAGTTCTTC. It encodes CASSLDGTGGNNEQFF.

There are a few counts of this clonotype. The chain joins TRBV6-5 to TRBJ2-7, with 7 bases that match TRBD2. Germline V gene data show CDR1 as MNHEY and CDR2 as SVGAGI. Trimming at V came to 7 bases and at J to 1 base, leaving 7 bases not matched to a gene. CDR3 length equals 14 residues. CDR3 residues: CASTRGGKSYEQYF. In nucleotides, the CDR3 is TGTGCCAGCACCCGGGGAGGGAAGTCCTACGAGCAGTACTTC.

The chain employs TRBV4-2 and TRBJ2-5; 10 bases are a match to TRBD2. Germline values: CDR1 LGHNA, CDR2 YNFKEQ. Losses at the gene ends were 3 bases for V and 5 bases for J; bases not matched to a gene: 6. The CDR3 consists of 15 residues. The CDR3 region is CASSQLAGGGETQYF. The CDR3 bases are TGTGCCAGCAGCCAGTTAGCGGGGGGCGGCGAGACCCAGTACTTC.